The TCR beta chain under discussion was sequenced for a study of memory CD4+ T cells and cytomegalovirus serostatus. Whole-study context: This sample comes from healthy Belgian adults, 8 to 10 CMV seropositive, 24 seronegative. Findings and caveats of the study: The CMV-associated TCR signature appears largely within the CD4+ memory repertoire.

The CDR3 has 14 amino acids. Trimming pared 0 bases from V and 3 bases from J, leaving 9 bases between. The germline V gene encodes CDR1 GTSNPN and CDR2 SVGIG (reference sequence). The protocol was immunoSEQ multiplex PCR, while the TCRdb copy is restricted to in-frame clones and leaves out a portion. The sample holds over 65,000 clones, roughly 78% seen once. The sort gate was single viable CD3+CD4+CD8-CD45RO+ cells for memory CD4+ T cells. Total CD4+ T cells were enriched by CD4 positive selection. Note on this clone: As yet, its antigen is unknown.

The TCR was taken from an adult in good health and CMV-seropositive. V gene TRBV30 combines with J gene TRBJ1-5; D unclear. The material sequenced was memory CD4+ T cells from blood. CDR3 protein: CAWSVGRINQPQHF. The DNA of the CDR3 is TGTGCCTGGAGTGTAGGACGGATCAATCAGCCCCAGCATTTT.